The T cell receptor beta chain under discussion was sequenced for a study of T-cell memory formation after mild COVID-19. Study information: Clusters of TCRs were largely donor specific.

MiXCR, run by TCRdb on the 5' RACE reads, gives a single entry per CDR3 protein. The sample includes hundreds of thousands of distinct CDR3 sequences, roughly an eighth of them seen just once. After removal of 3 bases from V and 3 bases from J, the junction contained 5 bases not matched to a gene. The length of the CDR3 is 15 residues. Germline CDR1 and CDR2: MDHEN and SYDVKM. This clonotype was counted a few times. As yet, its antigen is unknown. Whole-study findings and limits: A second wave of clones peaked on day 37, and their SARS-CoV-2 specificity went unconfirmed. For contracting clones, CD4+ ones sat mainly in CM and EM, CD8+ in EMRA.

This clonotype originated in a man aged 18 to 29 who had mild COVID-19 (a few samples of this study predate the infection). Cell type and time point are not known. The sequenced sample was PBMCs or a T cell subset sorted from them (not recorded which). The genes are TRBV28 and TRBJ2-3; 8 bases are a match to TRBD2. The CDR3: CASSFSGVYTDTQYF. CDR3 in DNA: TGTGCCAGCAGTTTTAGCGGGGTATATACAGATACGCAGTATTTT.